The entry that follows covers one T cell receptor beta chain sequence. Its antigen is unidentified. This clone may be a read error of a much larger clone one base away. The data stem from a study of T cells in Graves' hyperthyroidism and ophthalmopathy. Overall study findings and caveats: Separating ophthalmopathy from stable hyperthyroidism was achieved by a 13 V-J model.

Regions amplified from RNA transcripts were the TCR beta CDR3 regions. The HTBI primer set was used in a first-round RT-PCR of the TCR CDR3. TCRdb ran MiXCR on the multiplex PCR reads and lists one entry per CDR3 protein. The sample contains hundreds of thousands of distinct CDR3 sequences, approximately 42% of which appear only once. The CDR3 contains 15 residues. The germline V gene has CDR1 SGDLS and CDR2 YYNGEE. Specimen: peripheral blood or thyroid tissue (not recorded which). The rearrangement joins TRBV9 to TRBJ1-4; weak D call: TRBD1 (6 bases). This receptor was obtained from an adult man with Graves' disease, either hyperthyroidism or ophthalmopathy (not recorded which). The CDR3 spells CASSLGAGTNEKLLF. CDR3 bases: TGTGCCAGCAGCTTAGGCGCAGGGACAAATGAAAAACTGCTTTTT.